Presented here are 28 T cell receptor beta chains from one specimen sequenced in a study of T cell responses to AZD1222 COVID-19 vaccine. The repertoire was sequenced with immunoSEQ multiplex PCR; TCRdb's copy has only in-frame clones and lacks some. The sample records approximately 120,000 clones, 90% being singletons. This sample comprised peripheral blood, obtained on day 0 of AZD1222 vaccination. All receptors derive from an adult in good health.

The gene calls are TRBV18 and TRBJ2-4; 8 bases line up with TRBD1. V lost 3 bases and J lost 1; bases outside the gene matches: 8. CDR1 and CDR2 (germline): KGHSH, LQKENI. The CDR3 has 17 amino acids. The DNA for the CDR3 is TGTGCCAGCTCACCCCTTCAGACAGGGGTTGCCAAAAACATTCAGTACTTC. As protein: CASSPLQTGVAKNIQYF.

The sample holds one count of this clone. This chain joins TRBV30 and TRBJ1-1, with D maybe TRBD1 (5 bases). The CDR3 runs 11 residues. Trimming stripped 8 bases from V and 6 bases from J, with 13 bases between. Germline CDR1 GTSNPN, CDR2 SVGIG (reference sequence). DNA for the CDR3: TGTGCCCGCCTGCGGGGGGCTGAAGCTTTCTTT. Its protein is CARLRGAEAFF. Together with reference TRBV30 and TRBJ1-1, the CDR3 gives the full variable domain: SQTIHQWPATLVQPVGSPLSLECTVEGTSNPNLYWYRQAAGRGLQLLFYSVGIGQISSEVPQNLSASRPQDRQFILSSKKLLLSDSGFYLCARLRGAEAFFGQGTRLTVV.

This chain uses TRBV12-3 or TRBV12-4 with TRBJ1-2; D remains unclear. Trimming cost V 6 bases and J 7 bases, with 12 bases left between them. The CDR3 consists of 12 residues. CDR3 loop: CASSSPWGGYTF. In nucleotides, the CDR3 is TGTGCCAGCAGCTCTCCTTGGGGTGGCTACACCTTC.

The chain combines TRBV18 with TRBJ2-5; 8 bases map to TRBD2. The V and J ends lost 5 bases and 1 base, in that order; junction bases with no gene match: 6. Germline V gene lookup returns CDR1 KGHSH and CDR2 LQKENI. This CDR3 has 15 residues. The CDR3 nucleotides are TGTGCCAGCTCAGCTTTCGGACTAGCCCAAGAGACCCAGTACTTC. Encoded protein: CASSAFGLAQETQYF.

The J gene is TRBJ1-3, the V gene TRBV2; a weak D match, TRBD1 (5 bases). There are 16 residues in the CDR3. Trimming removed 6 bases from V and 0 bases from J, with 15 bases in between. The germline CDR1 and CDR2 sequences are SNHLY and FYNNEI. This chain's CDR3 is CASSLWDRRSGNTIYF. The DNA of the CDR3 is TGTGCCAGCAGCCTTTGGGACCGCCGCTCTGGAAACACCATATATTTT.

The chain recombines TRBV11-3 with TRBJ2-2; possible D gene TRBD2, 5 bases. There are 13 residues in the CDR3. V lost 1 base, J lost 8 bases, and 8 bases lay in between. Per the germline V gene, CDR1 is SGHNT and CDR2 is YENEEA. The chain's CDR3 is CASSLVGGGELFF. The CDR3 DNA reads as TGTGCCAGCAGCTTAGTTGGCGGGGGGGAGCTGTTTTTT.

In this sample, this clone turned up once. The chain couples TRBV19 to TRBJ2-1; 7 nucleotides align to TRBD2. Trimming at V came to 4 bases and at J to 6 bases, leaving 9 bases not matched to a gene. Germline CDR1 reads LNHDA; CDR2 reads SQIVND (reference sequence). The CDR3 is made up of 15 amino acids. The CDR3 DNA reads as TGTGCCAGTAGTAATTGGGGGAGGGCCGGCAATGAGCAGTTCTTC. The encoded protein is CASSNWGRAGNEQFF.

The chain is built from TRBV12-3 or TRBV12-4 and TRBJ1-2, with D possibly TRBD1 on 6 matching bases. The germline V and J ends were trimmed by 2 bases and 8 bases, with 12 bases remaining between them. This CDR3 comprises 13 residues. CDR3 in amino acids: CASSLWGQEGYTF. The CDR3 DNA is TGTGCCAGCAGTTTATGGGGGCAAGAGGGCTACACCTTC.

The genes are TRBV7-9 and TRBJ1-1, with D possibly matching TRBD1 (5 bases). This CDR3 region has 14 residues. Trimming cost V 5 bases and J 5 bases, with 15 bases left between them. Germline values: CDR1 SEHNR, CDR2 FQNEAQ (reference sequence). The CDR3 DNA follows: TGTGCCAGCAGCCCCCCGACAGCGGAGACTGAAGCTTTCTTT. Protein product: CASSPPTAETEAFF.

The gene calls are TRBV27 and TRBJ2-3; D remains ambiguous. The V and J ends lost 5 bases and 3 bases respectively, with 12 bases between them. The length of the CDR3 is 14 residues. Germline assignment: CDR1 MNHEY and CDR2 SMNVEV (reference sequence). For the CDR3, the DNA is TGTGCCAGCAGTCTCAAGATTGGGACAGATACGCAGTATTTT. It is translated as CASSLKIGTDTQYF.

The rearrangement uses TRBV6-6 and TRBJ2-1; 8 nucleotides match TRBD2. The CDR3 totals 16 residues. V dropped 7 bases and J dropped 4; count of bases not matched to a gene: 12. Germline CDR1 MNHNY, CDR2 SVGAGI (reference sequence). CDR3 DNA sequence: TGTGCCAGCAAAATTACTAGCGGAGGAGGATACAATGAGCAGTTCTTC. This gives the protein CASKITSGGGYNEQFF.

The rearrangement links TRBV24-1 to TRBJ2-2; 8 nucleotides match TRBD1. V lost 4 bases, J lost 5 bases, and 8 bases stayed unmatched. Germline assignment: CDR1 KGHDR and CDR2 SFDVKD. The CDR3 is 16 amino acids. CDR3 loop: CATSDPGRGLTGELFF. In DNA, the CDR3 is TGTGCCACCAGTGACCCCGGCAGGGGGCTTACCGGGGAGCTGTTTTTT.

The chain uses TRBV6-5 and TRBJ1-5; D gene ambiguous. The CDR3 covers 15 residues. Germline CDR1 MNHEY, CDR2 SVGAGI. V shed 0 bases and J shed 3 bases, with 9 bases lying between them. CDR3 amino acids: CASSYSGQANQPQHF. CDR3 bases: TGTGCCAGCAGTTACTCCGGGCAGGCCAATCAGCCCCAGCATTTT.

The V gene is TRBV7-8, the J gene TRBJ2-7; D may correspond to TRBD1 or TRBD2 (5 bases each). This CDR3 region has 14 residues. The V gene's germline CDR1 is SGHVS and CDR2 FQNEAQ. Trimming took 5 bases from V and 1 from J, leaving 12 bases between them. In DNA form, the CDR3 reads TGTGCCAGCAGCGTAAGAGAGGGGTCCTACGAGCAGTACTTC. It encodes CASSVREGSYEQYF.

V and J are TRBV7-9 and TRBJ2-1, with D tentatively TRBD1 (6 bases). V shed 5 bases and J shed 14 bases, with 10 bases lying between them. Looked up from germline, CDR1 is SEHNR and CDR2 is FQNEAQ (reference sequence). CDR3 size: 10 residues. Here the CDR3 reads CASSTGQEFF. In DNA form, the CDR3 reads TGTGCCAGCAGCACGGGACAAGAGTTCTTC.

This clone appeared a few times. The chain is built from TRBV5-6 and TRBJ1-3; 7 bases map to TRBD1. V shed 3 bases and J 2 bases; nucleotides not matched to a gene: 2. The length of the CDR3 is 14 residues. The V gene's germline CDR1 is SGHDT and CDR2 YYEEEE. The CDR3 sequence is CASSWGQPGNTIYF. As DNA, the CDR3 is TGTGCCAGCAGCTGGGGACAGCCTGGAAACACCATATATTTT.

The chain joins TRBV7-2 to TRBJ2-2; D is perhaps TRBD2 (6 bases). The CDR3 covers 16 residues. Germline-derived CDR1 and CDR2 are SGHTA and FQGNSA. V lost 5 bases and J lost 3, with 16 bases in between. CDR3 in amino acids: CASSLPSGTYTGELFF. CDR3 bases: TGTGCCAGCAGCCTCCCATCCGGGACTTACACCGGGGAGCTGTTTTTT.

V gene TRBV4-3 combines with J gene TRBJ1-2; TRBD1 matches 7 bases. This CDR3 is built from 15 residues. V lost 5 bases to trimming and J lost 0 bases; unmatched junction nucleotides: 6. The germline gives CDR1 LGHNA, CDR2 YSLEER. This chain's CDR3 is CASSSRQGANYGYTF. The DNA for the CDR3 is TGCGCCAGCAGCTCCCGACAGGGAGCTAACTATGGCTACACCTTC.

The rearrangement links TRBV30 to TRBJ1-4; 8 bases line up with TRBD1. The ends lost 0 bases at V and 4 bases at J; junction bases unmatched: 7. The CDR3 spans 16 residues. Germline CDR1 is GTSNPN and CDR2 is SVGIG (reference sequence). The CDR3 protein is CAWSVGQGANNEKLFF. The CDR3, as DNA: TGTGCCTGGAGTGTAGGGCAGGGGGCTAATAATGAAAAACTGTTTTTT.

This chain links TRBV5-1 with TRBJ1-1, with a possible D match to TRBD1 (5 bases). The CDR3 is 14 residues long. Between the trimmed V and J ends, which lost 4 bases and 3 bases, there was a span of 13 bases. In germline, CDR1 is SGHRS, CDR2 YFSETQ. The DNA for the CDR3 is TGCGCCAGCAGCCCGGGACTCGGCTACACTGAAGCTTTCTTT. Encoded protein: CASSPGLGYTEAFF.

This chain links TRBV2 with TRBJ1-6; D is perhaps TRBD1 (6 bases). Trimming shortened V by 7 bases and J by 6 bases, and 10 bases separated the two germline ends. CDR1 SNHLY and CDR2 FYNNEI come from the germline V gene. This CDR3 contains 13 residues. The CDR3 sequence is CASIRDINSPLHF. In DNA, the CDR3 is TGTGCCAGCATCCGGGACATTAATTCACCCCTCCACTTT.

The chain recombines TRBV7-9 with TRBJ1-1, with 7 positions matching TRBD1. This CDR3 has 14 amino acids. With V trimmed by 3 bases and J by 4 bases, 5 bases remained unmatched. CDR1 and CDR2 (germline): SEHNR, FQNEAQ (reference sequence). The CDR3 reads CASSLGQQGTEAFF. The DNA for the CDR3 is TGTGCCAGCAGCTTGGGACAGCAAGGCACTGAAGCTTTCTTT.

V usage is TRBV6-5 and J usage is TRBJ2-7; tentative D call: TRBD2 (5 bases). Trimming left V 11 bases short and J 3 bases short, with 11 bases between. CDR3 length: 11 amino acids. From germline, CDR1 is MNHEY and CDR2 SVGAGI. The CDR3 loop reads CASHGIYEQYF. The CDR3 DNA reads TGTGCCTCTCACGGGATCTACGAGCAGTACTTC.

This chain connects TRBV24-1 to TRBJ2-7; 11 nucleotides agree with TRBD2. Per germline, CDR1 KGHDR and CDR2 SFDVKD. The CDR3 length is 17 residues. The J segment lost 0 bases and the V segment lost 4 bases, leaving 7 bases of the junction unmatched. CDR3 nucleotide sequence: TGTGCCACCAGTGACACCCACACTAGCGGGAGCTCCTACGAGCAGTACTTC. Translating gives CATSDTHTSGSSYEQYF.

The chain combines TRBV27 with TRBJ1-2; 12 bases fit TRBD1. With 5 bases clipped from V and 8 bases from J, the junction kept 12 bases outside the gene matches. Germline V gives CDR1 MNHEY, CDR2 SMNVEV (reference sequence). The CDR3 runs to 16 residues. CDR3 in DNA: TGTGCCAGCAGTCCCCCGCCGGGACAGGGGGCGCTCGGCTACACCTTC. Protein sequence: CASSPPPGQGALGYTF.

The rearrangement uses TRBV6-2 or TRBV6-3 and TRBJ2-5; the match to TRBD2 covers 10 bases. CDR1 and CDR2 from the germline V gene are MNHEY and SVGEGT. The CDR3 has 15 amino acids. The V and J ends lost 4 bases and 2 bases, in that order; junction bases with no gene match: 4. CDR3 sequence: CASSSSGSAQETQYF. Here the CDR3 DNA reads TGTGCCAGCAGTTCTAGCGGGAGCGCACAAGAGACCCAGTACTTC.

The chain uses TRBV7-6 and TRBJ2-5, with D tentatively TRBD2 (6 bases). CDR3 length equals 17 residues. Looked up from germline, CDR1 is SGHVS and CDR2 is FNYEAQ. With 1 base removed from V and 4 bases from J, the gap between germline ends came to 19 bases. CDR3 sequence (DNA): TGTGCCAGCAGCTTAGGAAATTCGCGGGCCGGGGGAGAGACCCAGTACTTC. Its translation: CASSLGNSRAGGETQYF.

This chain joins TRBV5-8 and TRBJ2-7, with a weak D call TRBD2 (7 bases). V shed 3 bases and J shed 5 bases, with 18 bases lying between them. CDR1 is SGHTS, CDR2 YDEGEE, per germline. The CDR3 is made up of 15 amino acids. CDR3 nucleotides: TGTGCCAGCAGCTCTGGGGGGCGGGAGAACCACGAGCAGTACTTC. Translation: CASSSGGRENHEQYF.